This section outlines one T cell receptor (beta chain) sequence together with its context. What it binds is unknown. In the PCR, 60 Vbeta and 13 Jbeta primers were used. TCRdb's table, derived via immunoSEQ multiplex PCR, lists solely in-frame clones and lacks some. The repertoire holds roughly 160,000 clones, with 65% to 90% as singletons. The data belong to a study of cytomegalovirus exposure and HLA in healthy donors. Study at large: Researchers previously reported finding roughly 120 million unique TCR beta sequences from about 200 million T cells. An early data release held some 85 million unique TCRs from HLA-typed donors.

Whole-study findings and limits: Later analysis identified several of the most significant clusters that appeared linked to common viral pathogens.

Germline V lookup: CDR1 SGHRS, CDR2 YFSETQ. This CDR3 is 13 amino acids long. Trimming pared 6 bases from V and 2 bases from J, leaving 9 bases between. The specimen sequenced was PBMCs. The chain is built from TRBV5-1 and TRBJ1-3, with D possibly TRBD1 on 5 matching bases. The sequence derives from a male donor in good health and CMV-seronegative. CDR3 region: CASTGMAGNTIYF. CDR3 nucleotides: TGCGCCAGCACAGGGATGGCTGGAAACACCATATATTTT.